Listed below are T cell receptor beta chains from one sample, sequenced in a study of circulating CD8 cells and anti-PD-1 response in melanoma. TCRdb called the reads again in MiXCR, with one record for every CDR3 protein. The sample yields about 400 distinct CDR3 sequences, 5.5% to 7.5% seen once. The sequenced sample was CD8+ T cells from PBMCs, obtained at baseline or after one month of anti-PD-1 therapy (not recorded which). These receptors all come from a human donor with melanoma. CDR3s include the opening cysteine and the closing phenylalanine or tryptophan. D genes are given only for firm matches. Part of the rows lack a size; the others show once, few, many or a class for expanded clones.

clone size: .; D gene: .; J gene: TRBJ2-1; V gene: TRBV5-4; CDR3 DNA: TGTGCCAGCAGCTGGGGAATGGCGTCTTCCAATGAGCAGTTCTTC; CDR3 protein: CASSWGMASSNEQFF
clone size: large; D gene: .; J gene: TRBJ2-7; V gene: TRBV27; CDR3 DNA: TGTGCCAGCAGTTTGACAGCGTTTTACGAGCAGTACTTC; CDR3 protein: CASSLTAFYEQYF
clone size: large; D gene: .; J gene: TRBJ2-2; V gene: TRBV28; CDR3 DNA: TGTGCCAGCAGGCGGGCGAACACCGGGGAGCTGTTTTTT; CDR3 protein: CASRRANTGELFF
clone size: large; D gene: .; J gene: TRBJ2-5; V gene: TRBV4-1; CDR3 DNA: TGCGCCAGCAGCCATGTCCGGGGGGCTGGGGAAGAGACCCAGTACTTC; CDR3 protein: CASSHVRGAGEETQYF
clone size: large; D gene: .; J gene: TRBJ2-7; V gene: TRBV7-2; CDR3 DNA: TGTGCCAGCAGCTTAGAGCTTACAGGCTGGGTCGAGCAGTACTTC; CDR3 protein: CASSLELTGWVEQYF
clone size: .; D gene: TRBD2; J gene: TRBJ2-1; V gene: TRBV19; CDR3 DNA: TGTGCCAGTAGTATGACTAGCGGGACCTACAATGAGCAGTTCTTC; CDR3 protein: CASSMTSGTYNEQFF
clone size: large; D gene: .; J gene: TRBJ2-7; V gene: TRBV27; CDR3 DNA: TGTGCCAGCAGTTTAGAACAGAACTACGAGCAGTACTTC; CDR3 protein: CASSLEQNYEQYF
clone size: few; D gene: TRBD2; J gene: TRBJ2-7; V gene: TRBV20-1; CDR3 DNA: TGCAGTAGCGGGGGGCCCCTTAGCCTCGAGCAGTACTTC; CDR3 protein: CSSGGPLSLEQYF
clone size: large; D gene: TRBD1; J gene: TRBJ2-3; V gene: TRBV6-6; CDR3 DNA: TGTGCCACGTGGCAGGGACAGGGTTATGATACGCAGTATTTT; CDR3 protein: CATWQGQGYDTQYF
clone size: large; D gene: .; J gene: TRBJ2-7; V gene: TRBV12-3/TRBV12-4; CDR3 DNA: TGTGCCAGCAGCCCCTCTGCTTACGAGCAGTACTTC; CDR3 protein: CASSPSAYEQYF
clone size: medium-sized; D gene: TRBD1; J gene: TRBJ2-7; V gene: TRBV5-4; CDR3 DNA: TGTGCCAGCAGCTCCCAGGACAGGGACCACGAGCAGTACTTC; CDR3 protein: CASSSQDRDHEQYF
clone size: large; D gene: .; J gene: TRBJ1-1; V gene: TRBV12-3/TRBV12-4; CDR3 DNA: TGTGCCAGCAGTTGGGTAAACTTT; CDR3 protein: CASSWVNF
clone size: few; D gene: .; J gene: TRBJ1-5; V gene: TRBV15; CDR3 DNA: TGTGCCACCAGCAGAGATCGGCAGGGTAGTCAGCCCCAGCATTTT; CDR3 protein: CATSRDRQGSQPQHF